The sequence of this T cell receptor (beta chain) was determined in a study of shared clonotypes between healthy human individuals (dated by TCRdb to the early 2020s). Describing the broader study: The cohort comprised two women and three men aged 18 to 49 years. For each donor, three plates each were used for CD4 naive and CD4 memory, two plates were used for CD8 naive, and one plate was used for CD8 memory. To estimate repertoire size and how much clonotypes are shared between individuals, the study performed deep sequencing of blood TCR repertoires from a handful of healthy adults. Different laboratories and diverse techniques were used to prepare libraries and sequence TCR repertoires, to increase sequencing depth and limit assay-specific biases. Between about 0.85 and 8.9 billion PBMCs per donor were obtained by leukapheresis.

The investigation overall reported the following: Even with the large sequencing depth, rarefaction of the sorted-subset datasets indicated that sequencing was incomplete. Higher generation probabilities were observed for clonotypes shared by all four sorted-subset donors than for non-shared clonotypes. Based on pairwise subsampling, the degree of clonotype sharing among donors was expected to be affected by sequencing depth. Because the study included a small number of donors, the genetic and exposure-history diversity represented was limited. Across a handful of donors, around 5% of naive CD4, around 3.5% of naive CD8, 2.3% of memory CD4, and approximately 0.4% of memory CD8 clonotypes were shared. Sampling was restricted to blood, and TCR repertoires in tissue are likely to differ from TCR repertoires in blood. Larger estimated clonotype richness was generally found for naive subsets than for memory subsets.

Using the deep immunoSEQ assay, TCR CDR3 regions were amplified from genomic DNA by multiplex PCR. Extracted genomic DNA from each cell subset was spread evenly across all wells of several immunoSEQ 96-well plates, with each plate serving as a replicate. For sorted subsets, each replicate PCR was loaded with about 0.2 ug genomic DNA, equivalent to about 30,000 T cell genomes. Purified libraries were measured with a Qubit 3.0 fluorometer, size-checked on a Bioanalyzer 2100, and measured again with the KAPA Library Quantification kit. Each immunoSEQ 96-well plate was sequenced on its own single-read 150-cycle Illumina NextSeq 550 flow cell. The source study handled its data this way. The immunoSEQ output contained only junctional sequences without quality scores, so filtering could not match that applied to full-length reads. Sequences were annotated with PyIR, a Python wrapper for IgBLAST v1.9, and V/J genes and CDR3 were assigned using IMGT germline references. Reads were filtered out if the reads had weak V/J assignments (E-value above 1e-6), no CDR3, stop codons, out-of-frame junctions, or ambiguous translated residues. V3J clonotypes were defined as sequences sharing an identical inferred V gene, J gene, and CDR3 amino acid sequence. Percentage overlap between repertoires was computed as shared unique clonotypes divided by the size of the smaller repertoire. Repertoire richness was assessed with RTK rarefaction, the Chao1 estimator, and Recon v2.1 estimates of unobserved clonotypes. For all TCRbeta clonotypes obtained by the gDNA method from a handful of donors, generation probabilities were computed with OLGA. This is the immuneACCESS table as TCRdb keeps it, with only in-frame sequences that have V and J called. A part of the clones is gone; compared with another copy, unresolved V genes explain less than half, and the rest is unexplained. V and J calls and clone size are those listed in that table; D and trimming were worked out from the DNA. The sample table lists a few million clones, approximately 94% of them with a count of one. The ten largest clones add up to around 0.15% of the sample.

Note on this clone: Its recognized antigen is unknown. No base-level quality is on record; no much larger clone is a single base apart.

The cysteine opens and the phenylalanine closes a CDR3 of 17 amino acids. Just CDR3 DNA is preserved here, 51 bases in frame from base 1. The junction shows trimming of 0 bases on V and 0 bases on J, and the gene matches do not reach 7 bases of it. Per the germline V gene, SGHRS is the CDR1 and YFSETQ is the CDR2. The donors were healthy, HIV-negative adults who had no recently reported acute infections or vaccinations. Every donor was a Caucasian adult residing in Nashville, Tennessee, USA. CD4+ T cells were enriched by magnetic negative selection, after which naive cells were positively selected on CD45RA and the negative fraction was taken as the memory subset. Blood was collected by leukapheresis, and PBMCs were isolated by Ficoll-Histopaque density gradient centrifugation and then cryopreserved in liquid nitrogen vapor phase. Purity and quantity of every magnetically sorted T cell population were checked by analytical flow cytometry. Genomic DNA was isolated from each sorted fraction and quantified by UV absorbance on a Nanodrop 2000c.

The V and J segments used are TRBV5-1 and TRBJ2-3; 7 bases in between match TRBD2. The sequence derives from a man between 18 and 35 years old in good health. Sequenced sample: naive CD4+ T cells sorted from blood. The cell subset or site label, read with the paper, signifies: CD45RA+ positively selected. The CDR3 has the sequence CASSLAGGSRSTDTQYF. The DNA reads as follows: TGCGCCAGCAGCTTGGCCGGGGGGAGCCGCAGCACAGATACGCAGTATTTT.